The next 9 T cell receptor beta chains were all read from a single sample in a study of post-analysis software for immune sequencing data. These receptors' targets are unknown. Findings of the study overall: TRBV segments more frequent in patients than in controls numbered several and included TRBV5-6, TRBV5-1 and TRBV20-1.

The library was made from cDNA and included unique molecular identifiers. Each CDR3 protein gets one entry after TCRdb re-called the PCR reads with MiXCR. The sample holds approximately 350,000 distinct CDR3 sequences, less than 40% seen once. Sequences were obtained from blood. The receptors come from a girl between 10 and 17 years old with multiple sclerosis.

The DNA of the CDR3 is TGTGCCAGTACGCCGGGACAGGCGAACACCGGGGAGCTGTTTTTT. This codes for CASTPGQANTGELFF. The chain has TRBV19 and TRBJ2-2; 8 positions agree with TRBD1. Trimming at V came to 7 bases and at J to 0 bases, leaving 4 bases not matched to a gene. This CDR3 spans 15 amino acids. The germline V gene encodes CDR1 LNHDA and CDR2 SQIVND (reference sequence).

The CDR3 loop is CASSTLRQGAYEQYF. The CDR3 nucleotides read TGTGCCAGCAGCACACTCAGACAGGGGGCCTACGAGCAGTACTTC. The chain combines TRBV7-9 with TRBJ2-5; 9 bases fit TRBD1. The DNA end favors TRBJ2-7, so the J call may be wrong. The V gene's germline CDR1 is SEHNR and CDR2 FQNEAQ (reference sequence). The CDR3 extends over 15 amino acids.

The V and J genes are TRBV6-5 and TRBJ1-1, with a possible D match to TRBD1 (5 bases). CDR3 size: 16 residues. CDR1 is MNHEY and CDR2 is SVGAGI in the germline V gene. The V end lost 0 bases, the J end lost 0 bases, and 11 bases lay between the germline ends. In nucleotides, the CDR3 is TGTGCCAGCAGTTACTCAGGGAGGACACTGAACACTGAAGCTTTCTTT. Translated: CASSYSGRTLNTEAFF.

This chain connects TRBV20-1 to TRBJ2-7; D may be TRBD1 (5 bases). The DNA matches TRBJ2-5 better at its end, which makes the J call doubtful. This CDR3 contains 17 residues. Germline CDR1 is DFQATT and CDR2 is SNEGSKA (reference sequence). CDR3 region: CSARDHMVPGNQETQYF. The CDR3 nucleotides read TGCAGTGCTAGAGATCATATGGTGCCAGGGAATCAAGAGACCCAGTACTTC.

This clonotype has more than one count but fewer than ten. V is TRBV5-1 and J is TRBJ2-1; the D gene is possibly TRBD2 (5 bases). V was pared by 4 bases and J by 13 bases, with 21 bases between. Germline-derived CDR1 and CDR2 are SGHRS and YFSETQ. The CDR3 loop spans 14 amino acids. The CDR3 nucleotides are TGCGCCAGCAGCCCCGCTCGTTCCCCGGGAACCCAGTTCTTC. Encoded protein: CASSPARSPGTQFF. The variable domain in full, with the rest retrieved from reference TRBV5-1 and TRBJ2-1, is KAGVTQTPRYLIKTRGQQVTLSCSPISGHRSVSWYQQTPGQGLQFLFEYFSETQRNKGNFPGRFSGRQFSNSRSEMNVSTLELGDSALYLCASSPARSPGTQFFGPGTRLTVL.

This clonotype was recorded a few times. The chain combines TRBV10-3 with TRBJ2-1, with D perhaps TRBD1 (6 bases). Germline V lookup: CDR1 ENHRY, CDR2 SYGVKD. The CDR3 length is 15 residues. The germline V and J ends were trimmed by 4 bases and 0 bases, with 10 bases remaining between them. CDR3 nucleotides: TGTGCCATCAGTGCGGCAGGGGACTCCTACAATGAGCAGTTCTTC. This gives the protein CAISAAGDSYNEQFF.

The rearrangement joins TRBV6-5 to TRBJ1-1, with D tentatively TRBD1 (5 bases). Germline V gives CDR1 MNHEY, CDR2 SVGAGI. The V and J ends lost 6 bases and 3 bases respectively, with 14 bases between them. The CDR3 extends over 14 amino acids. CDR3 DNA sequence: TGTGCCAGCAGCGGGCAGGGAGGTCACACTGAAGCTTTCTTT. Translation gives CASSGQGGHTEAFF.

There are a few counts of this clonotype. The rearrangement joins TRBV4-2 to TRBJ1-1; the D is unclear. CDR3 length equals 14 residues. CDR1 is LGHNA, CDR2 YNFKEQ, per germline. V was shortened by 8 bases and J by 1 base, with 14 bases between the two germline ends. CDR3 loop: CASSSGTSNTEAFF. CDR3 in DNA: TGTGCCAGCTCCTCAGGTACCTCGAACACTGAAGCTTTCTTT.

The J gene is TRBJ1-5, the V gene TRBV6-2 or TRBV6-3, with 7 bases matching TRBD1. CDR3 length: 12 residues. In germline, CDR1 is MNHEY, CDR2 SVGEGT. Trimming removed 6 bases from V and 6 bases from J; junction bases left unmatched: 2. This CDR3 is CASRAGGQPQHF. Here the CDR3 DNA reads TGTGCCAGCAGAGCAGGGGGTCAGCCCCAGCATTTT.